The source of this TCR beta chain is a study of cytomegalovirus exposure and HLA in healthy donors. In the study overall: A prior study identified roughly 110 million unique TCR beta sequences from around 180 million T cells.

After removal of 1 base from V and 5 bases from J, the junction contained 2 bases not matched to a gene. In germline, CDR1 is SGHNT, CDR2 YYREEE (reference sequence). This CDR3 spans 14 amino acids. Overall study results and limits: DRB1 showed the most TCR associations and HLA-C the fewest in a later analysis, as rates varied by HLA locus. Clonal expansion, a later analysis showed, was greater in HLA-associated TCR beta chains than in equally common others. A missense variant in DCLRE1C was later tied to TCR beta V- and J-gene trimming.

13 Jbeta primers and 60 Vbeta primers were used for the PCR. Profiled with immunoSEQ multiplex PCR; TCRdb holds only in-frame clones, not every one. The sample shows 110,000 to 150,000 clones, just under 70% of them seen only once. This clone has a handful of counts. Antigen: not known. Sequences were obtained from PBMCs. This clonotype was obtained from a man in his 60s in good health and CMV-seronegative. This chain joins TRBV5-4 and TRBJ2-1; 8 positions agree with TRBD2. The CDR3 region has the DNA TGTGCCAGCAGCTTGCCTAGCGGGCACAATGAGCAGTTCTTC. Its translation is CASSLPSGHNEQFF.